The present TCR beta chain was sequenced within a study of early T cells in non-severe SARS-CoV-2 infection (dated by TCRdb to about 2021). Context from the whole study: Because TCR sequencing was done on bulk RNA from unsorted whole blood, the alpha and beta chains could not be paired.

Overall results and qualifications from the work: VDJdb matching was skewed toward anti-spike CD8 responses and likely underestimated virus-specific expansions by missing private and CD4 specificities.

This clonotype was picked up many times. What antigen it recognizes has not been identified. Per-nucleotide qualities are absent, and no much larger clonotype sits a single base away. Libraries were built with 5' RACE. Data came from a NextSeq 500. The TCR library protocol attached unique molecular identifiers to individual cDNA molecules to correct for sequencing error and PCR bias. Both TCR alpha and beta chains were sequenced, and tight co-correlation was observed between alpha and beta sequence abundances in each sample. In the original analysis: Decombinator V4 was used to perform V gene, J gene and CDR3 annotation of TCR sequences. Expanded TCRs were defined as changing significantly between any two time points under a Poisson model with p below 0.0001. Abundances of TCRs were expressed as counts per million after normalisation to the total number of TCRs sequenced in each sample. TRAV1-2 paired with TRAJ12, TRAJ20 or TRAJ33 defined MAIT TCRs, while TRAV10 paired with TRAJ18 defined iNKT TCRs. VDJdb, accessed 1 November 2021, was searched for CMV, EBV and SARS-CoV-2 annotated TCRs, with TCRs annotated for multiple antigens excluded. Clones were called with MiXCR by TCRdb after fastp trimmed the public reads at Q25, and only in-frame beta chains were retained. One record per CDR3 amino acid sequence lists the most common genes and DNA. The V and J calls and clone size are TCRdb's, not the authors'. Present in this sample are about 80,000 distinct CDR3 sequences, 5% of which were seen just once. The top ten clonotypes cover under 8% of the sample.

The study was a case-control design nested within a healthcare worker cohort in London, UK, with weekly nasopharyngeal swab PCR tests and blood sampling. Between 23 and 31 March 2020, the week of the UK lockdown, healthcare workers were enrolled and then followed up weekly for as long as 16 weeks. The CDR3 starts with the cysteine, ends with the phenylalanine, and has 13 residues. Just the 39-base CDR3 DNA is kept, in frame starting at base 1. Trimming takes 1 base from V and 7 bases from J, and the germline ends sit 7 bases apart. The germline V gene encodes CDR1 SGHDN and CDR2 FVKESK. This receptor chain uses TRBV14 and TRBJ1-4; the D gene is unclear. This TCR was recovered from an adult who was a healthcare worker with PCR-confirmed SARS-CoV-2 infection or an uninfected control (not recorded which). Sequencing was performed on whole blood, taken at baseline. The CDR3 protein: CASSQVLREKLFF. The sequenced DNA: TGTGCCAGCAGCCAAGTACTCCGTGAAAAACTGTTTTTT.